The 26 T cell receptor beta chains below come from one sample, sequenced in a study of early T cells in non-severe SARS-CoV-2 infection. From the 5' RACE reads, TCRdb called clonotypes with MiXCR, one entry per CDR3 protein. The table records fewer than 110,000 distinct CDR3 sequences, over 8.5% of them present only once. Sequenced material: whole blood. The receptors stem from an adult who was a healthcare worker with PCR-confirmed SARS-CoV-2 infection or an uninfected control (not recorded which).

This clonotype was counted at least ten times. The V gene is TRBV29-1, the J gene TRBJ2-2, with 12 bases lining up with TRBD2. The CDR3 runs to 16 residues. Germline CDR1 and CDR2: SQVTM and ANQGSEA. The trim removed 5 bases at V and 1 base at J, leaving 5 bases unmatched. CDR3 sequence (DNA): TGCAGCGTTCGACTAGCGGGAGTGGGGAACACCGGGGAGCTGTTTTTT. As protein: CSVRLAGVGNTGELFF.

This clonotype was observed many times. The chain combines TRBV27 with TRBJ2-1; 15 bases are a match to TRBD2. CDR1 is MNHEY, CDR2 SMNVEV, per germline (reference sequence). The CDR3 covers 15 residues. J gave up 7 bases and V 7 bases, and 5 bases lay outside the gene matches. CDR3 nucleotides: TGTGCCAGCAAGGGACTAGCGGGAGGAGATAATGAGCAGTTCTTC. Its translation is CASKGLAGGDNEQFF.

The table lists this clonotype with many counts. The V call is TRBV2, the J call TRBJ2-3, with a possible D match to TRBD1 (5 bases). The V and J ends lost 5 bases and 2 bases respectively, with 11 bases between them. In germline, CDR1 is SNHLY, CDR2 FYNNEI. The CDR3 has 14 residues. CDR3 nucleotide sequence: TGTGCCAGCAGTCCTGACAGATACACAGATACGCAGTATTTT. It yields the protein CASSPDRYTDTQYF.

This clonotype was observed a handful of times. CDR3 amino acids: CASSYTGLAADTQYF. The DNA of the CDR3 is TGTGCCAGCAGTTATACCGGACTAGCGGCAGATACGCAGTATTTT. V usage is TRBV27 and J usage is TRBJ2-3, with 10 nucleotides matching TRBD2. Trimming removed 4 bases from V and 4 bases from J; junction bases left unmatched: 5. Germline values: CDR1 MNHEY, CDR2 SMNVEV (reference sequence). This CDR3 contains 15 residues.

This clonotype was seen more than once but under ten times. V is TRBV28 and J is TRBJ2-1; D unclear. The V end lost 4 bases, the J end lost 14 bases, and 18 bases lay between the germline ends. The germline V gene encodes CDR1 MDHEN and CDR2 SYDVKM. This CDR3 has 13 residues. CDR3 sequence reads: CASSSPDPPGEFF. The CDR3 region has the DNA TGTGCCAGCAGTTCCCCCGACCCCCCCGGAGAGTTCTTC.

This clonotype came up a few times. The chain uses TRBV3-1 and TRBJ1-1, with TRBD1 matching 9 bases. The V and J ends lost 0 bases and 5 bases, in that order; junction bases with no gene match: 1. The CDR3 totals 14 residues. Germline V gene lookup returns CDR1 LGHDT and CDR2 YNNKEL (reference sequence). The CDR3 spells CASSQETGGTEAFF. DNA for the CDR3: TGTGCCAGCAGCCAAGAGACAGGGGGTACTGAAGCTTTCTTT.

This clonotype was counted at least ten times. The chain combines TRBV28 with TRBJ2-1; 9 bases map to TRBD2. Germline lookup yields CDR1 MDHEN and CDR2 SYDVKM. The V gene end was trimmed by 3 bases and the J gene end by 9 bases; junction bases not matched to a gene: 6. This CDR3 is 14 amino acids long. The CDR3 region is CASSLAGLAFEQFF. CDR3 nucleotide sequence: TGTGCCAGCAGTTTGGCGGGACTAGCTTTTGAGCAGTTCTTC.

This rearrangement joins TRBV28 to TRBJ2-3, with D perhaps matching TRBD2 (5 bases). This CDR3 is 16 amino acids long. Trimming stripped 3 bases from V and 4 bases from J, with 17 bases between. Germline V gene sequence: CDR1 MDHEN, CDR2 SYDVKM. CDR3 loop: CASSFAASLPPDTQYF. The CDR3 DNA is TGTGCCAGCAGTTTTGCGGCTAGCCTACCACCAGATACGCAGTATTTT.

CDR3 residues: CASSPSTSQPQHF. The CDR3 region has the DNA TGTGCCAGTAGTCCCTCGACATCCCAGCCCCAGCATTTT. This chain connects TRBV19 to TRBJ1-5; D gene unclear. The CDR3 sequence is 13 residues long. V dropped 5 bases and J dropped 7 bases, with 12 bases sitting between them. In germline, CDR1 is LNHDA, CDR2 SQIVND (reference sequence).

This clonotype was detected only a few times. This chain links TRBV6-6 with TRBJ1-2, with D perhaps matching TRBD1 (6 bases). Germline V gene lookup returns CDR1 MNHNY and CDR2 SVGAGI (reference sequence). The CDR3 length is 12 residues. V was cut by 6 bases and J by 8 bases, with 13 bases left in between. The CDR3 nucleotides are TGTGCCAGCAGGCAAACCCAGGGGGGCTACACCTTC. It encodes CASRQTQGGYTF.

The chain carries TRBV30 and TRBJ2-1; no reliable D call. The V end was cut by 0 bases, the J end by 12 bases, with 15 bases between. The CDR3 covers 13 residues. The germline gives CDR1 GTSNPN, CDR2 SVGIG (reference sequence). The CDR3 DNA sequence: TGTGCCTGGAGTGTACTGGTCGGCTTTGGGCAGTTCTTC. Its protein is CAWSVLVGFGQFF.

V and J are TRBV7-2 and TRBJ2-7; D possibly uses TRBD1 or TRBD2 (5 bases each). Germline V gene data show CDR1 as SGHTA and CDR2 as FQGNSA. V lost 5 bases, J lost 3 bases, and 14 bases lay in between. This CDR3 comprises 14 residues. The CDR3 reads CASSGRDRFYEQYF. In DNA form, the CDR3 reads TGTGCCAGCAGCGGCCGGGACCGGTTCTACGAGCAGTACTTC.

V usage is TRBV28 and J usage is TRBJ2-7; 7 bases map to TRBD1. Looked up from germline, CDR1 is MDHEN and CDR2 is SYDVKM. The CDR3 spans 15 residues. Unmatched junction bases numbered 11, after V lost 5 bases and J lost 4 bases. The CDR3 reads CASSPRQGILYEQYF. Written as DNA, the CDR3 is TGTGCCAGCAGTCCCAGACAGGGAATCCTTTACGAGCAGTACTTC.

This clonotype was found many times. V is TRBV7-3 and J is TRBJ2-1, with 9 bases matching TRBD1. Germline V gene lookup returns CDR1 SGHTA and CDR2 FQGTGA. The CDR3 is 15 residues long. V gave up 5 bases and J gave up 3 bases; unmatched junction bases: 5. CDR3 sequence: CASSGGQGDYNEQFF. The CDR3 DNA sequence: TGTGCCAGCAGCGGGGGACAGGGCGACTACAATGAGCAGTTCTTC.

The V and J genes are TRBV10-3 and TRBJ2-3; 7 positions agree with TRBD1. J was trimmed by 3 bases and V by 8 bases; bases with no gene match: 5. The germline CDR1 and CDR2 sequences are ENHRY and SYGVKD. The CDR3 has 13 residues. The CDR3 loop reads CAISKGATDTQYF. The CDR3 nucleotides read TGTGCCATCTCAAAGGGGGCAACAGATACGCAGTATTTT.

This clonotype came up many times. This CDR3 is CASRGAPDALTYEQYF. Here the CDR3 DNA reads TGTGCCAGCAGAGGGGCCCCCGATGCCTTAACCTACGAGCAGTACTTC. The chain joins TRBV6-2 or TRBV6-3 to TRBJ2-7; D perhaps matches TRBD1 (5 bases). V was cut by 6 bases and J by 2 bases, with 20 bases left in between. CDR1 MNHEY and CDR2 SVGEGT come from the germline V gene. CDR3 size: 16 residues.

This clonotype came up many times. The chain employs TRBV12-3 or TRBV12-4 and TRBJ1-4; D not resolved. There are 15 residues in the CDR3. Trimming removed 7 bases from V and 7 bases from J, with 19 bases in between. The CDR3 sequence: CASTLKGTYREKLFF. CDR3 nucleotides: TGTGCCAGCACCCTAAAGGGCACCTACCGTGAAAAACTGTTTTTT.

This clonotype has more than one count but fewer than ten. V gene TRBV27 combines with J gene TRBJ1-5; D is possibly TRBD1 (6 bases). Germline values: CDR1 MNHEY, CDR2 SMNVEV (reference sequence). The CDR3 is 14 residues long. Trimming took 4 bases from V and 3 from J, leaving 10 bases between them. The CDR3 DNA is TGTGCCAGCAGTTCCAGGGGAAACAATCAGCCCCAGCATTTT. Its protein is CASSSRGNNQPQHF.

There are a few counts of this clonotype. The gene calls are TRBV6-5 and TRBJ1-1; no definite D call. V was cut by 8 bases and J by 4 bases, with 11 bases left in between. CDR1 MNHEY and CDR2 SVGAGI come from the germline V gene. CDR3 length equals 12 residues. In nucleotides, the CDR3 is TGTGCCAGCTGCATTTGGGGCACTGAAGCTTTCTTT. Translation: CASCIWGTEAFF.

This clonotype has only a few counts. CDR3 in DNA: TGTGCCATCGGGTTGGACGAGCAGTACTTC. Residues: CAIGLDEQYF. This rearrangement joins TRBV10-3 to TRBJ2-7, with D unresolved. CDR1 is ENHRY, CDR2 SYGVKD, per germline. The V end was cut by 8 bases, the J end by 5 bases, with 7 bases between. This CDR3 is built from 10 residues.

As regards this clonotype: This is likely a read error, given that the CDR3 carries no conserved phenylalanine or tryptophan at its end. The rearrangement uses TRBV7-9 and TRBJ2-7; 8 bases are a match to TRBD2. The CDR3 sequence is 15 residues long. The V gene's germline CDR1 is SEHNR and CDR2 FQNEAQ (reference sequence). V shed 1 base, J shed 4 bases, and the junction held 6 bases outside the gene matches. The CDR3 region has the DNA TGTGCCAGCAGCTTAGTTTTTAGCGGGGCGTACGAGCAGTACTCC. This gives the protein CASSLVFSGAYEQYS.

This clonotype was observed a handful of times. The rearrangement uses TRBV10-3 and TRBJ2-7, with unresolved D. V was shortened by 2 bases and J by 2 bases, with 10 bases between the two germline ends. The CDR3 loop spans 14 amino acids. Germline CDR1 ENHRY, CDR2 SYGVKD. The CDR3 loop is CAISELDTPYEQYF. The DNA of the CDR3 is TGTGCCATCAGTGAGCTTGATACGCCCTACGAGCAGTACTTC.

This clonotype was counted only a few times. The chain uses TRBV20-1 and TRBJ2-5; D is possibly TRBD2 (6 bases). This CDR3 has 14 residues. The V and J ends lost 6 bases and 5 bases respectively, with 19 bases between them. Germline V gene sequence: CDR1 DFQATT, CDR2 SNEGSKA (reference sequence). The CDR3 DNA reads TGCAGTGCGACGAGGGCGGCCGGAGGGGAGACCCAGTACTTC. This gives the protein CSATRAAGGETQYF.

This chain uses TRBV6-1 with TRBJ1-1; D is uncertain. Germline V gene sequence: CDR1 MNHNS, CDR2 SASEGT. V was shortened by 9 bases and J by 6 bases, with 14 bases between the two germline ends. This CDR3 contains 12 residues. CDR3 sequence reads: CASTYGVSEAFF. The CDR3, as DNA: TGTGCCAGTACATACGGGGTCTCTGAAGCTTTCTTT.

The chain is built from TRBV28 and TRBJ1-1; D perhaps matches TRBD1 (6 bases). This CDR3 comprises 16 residues. Germline CDR1 is MDHEN and CDR2 is SYDVKM. Trimming took off 4 bases at V and 11 bases at J, with 26 bases between the two ends. CDR3 nucleotides: TGTGCCAGCAGTTCCCATCACTTAACAAAACAGGGAACGGCTTTCTTT. It specifies CASSSHHLTKQGTAFF.

The sample holds many counts of this clonotype. J is TRBJ1-1 and V is TRBV2; D remains ambiguous. Germline CDR1 reads SNHLY; CDR2 reads FYNNEI. The CDR3 consists of 13 residues. Trimming took off 7 bases at V and 1 base at J, with 10 bases between the two ends. This chain's CDR3 is CASIRKGNTEAFF. CDR3 nucleotides: TGTGCCAGCATACGAAAGGGGAACACTGAAGCTTTCTTT. The whole variable domain, remainder taken from reference TRBV2 and TRBJ1-1, is EPEVTQTPSHQVTQMGQEVILRCVPISNHLYFYWYRQILGQKVEFLVSFYNNEISEKSEIFDDQFSVERPDGSNFTLKIRSTKLEDSAMYFCASIRKGNTEAFFGQGTRLTVV.